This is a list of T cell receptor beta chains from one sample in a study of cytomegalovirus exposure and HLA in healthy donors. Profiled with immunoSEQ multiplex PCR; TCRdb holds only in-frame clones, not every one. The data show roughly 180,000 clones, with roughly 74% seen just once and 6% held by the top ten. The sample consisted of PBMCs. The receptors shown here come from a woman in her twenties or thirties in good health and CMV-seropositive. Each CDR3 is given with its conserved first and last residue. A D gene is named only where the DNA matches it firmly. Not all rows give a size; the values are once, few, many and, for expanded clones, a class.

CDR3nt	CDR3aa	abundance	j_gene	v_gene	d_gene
TGTGCCAGCAGACCGACAGGGTTCAATGAGCAGTTCTTC	CASRPTGFNEQFF	.	TRBJ2-1	TRBV7-2	TRBD1
TGTGCCAGCAGCCCCTACAGGGGAGGAGAACAGCCCCAGCATTTT	CASSPYRGGEQPQHF	.	TRBJ1-5	TRBV9	TRBD1
TGTGCCAGCACCCGGGGCAGGGGACACGAGCAGTACTTC	CASTRGRGHEQYF	.	TRBJ2-7	TRBV6-5	.
TGCAGCGCCCACAATACAGGGGTGGGAGAGACCCAGTACTTC	CSAHNTGVGETQYF	once	TRBJ2-5	TRBV29-1	TRBD1
TGTGCCAGCAGCCCCAAAGACAGGGGACGGAATCAGCCCCAGCATTTT	CASSPKDRGRNQPQHF	few	TRBJ1-5	TRBV7-8	TRBD1
TGTGCCAGCAGTCCGTTGACAGGGAAGAACATTCAGTACTTC	CASSPLTGKNIQYF	.	TRBJ2-4	TRBV27	TRBD1
TGCGCCAGCAGGAAGGGGGAATTGGCTGCCTACAATGAGCAGTTCTTC	CASRKGELAAYNEQFF	.	TRBJ2-1	TRBV5-1	.
TGTGCCAGCAGCTTATATGGGGGACTAGATTCCTACGAGCAGTACTTC	CASSLYGGLDSYEQYF	.	TRBJ2-7	TRBV11-2	TRBD2
TGTGCCAGCAGCTTAGGGGCGGGGGAAGGCACAGATACGCAGTATTTT	CASSLGAGEGTDTQYF	.	TRBJ2-3	TRBV7-9	TRBD2
TGTGCCAGTAGTAGGATCTTAAGACTAGCGGGTACCTTCTACGAGCAGTACTTC	CASSRILRLAGTFYEQYF	.	TRBJ2-7	TRBV19	TRBD2
TGTGCCAGCAGCTTATTAGTGGGCCCTGAAGCTTTCTTT	CASSLLVGPEAFF	few	TRBJ1-1	TRBV7-8	.
TGTGCCAGCAGCTTAATAGCGGGGGGCGAGTTGGCAGATACGCAGTATTTT	CASSLIAGGELADTQYF	.	TRBJ2-3	TRBV7-2	TRBD2
TGTGCCAGCAGCCCGGCGGCACGGCAAGGAGAGACCCAGTACTTC	CASSPAARQGETQYF	.	TRBJ2-5	TRBV5-4	.
TGTGCCAGCAGCCCTCAGGGGACTGAAGCTTTCTTT	CASSPQGTEAFF	.	TRBJ1-1	TRBV7-9	.
TGTGCCAGCAGCACAGGGGGAGGTTGGGATACGCAGTATTTT	CASSTGGGWDTQYF	.	TRBJ2-3	TRBV27	TRBD1
TGTGCCAGCAGCCAAGGGACAGGGGGCACTAATACGCAGTATTTT	CASSQGTGGTNTQYF	.	TRBJ2-3	TRBV7-3	TRBD1
TGTGCCAGCAGCTCACAAAAGGAGGGAGGCACTGAAGCTTTCTTT	CASSSQKEGGTEAFF	.	TRBJ1-1	TRBV7-9	.
TGTGCCAGCAGCTTGGGGGGGCGCGAGAATGGCTACACCTTC	CASSLGGRENGYTF	once	TRBJ1-2	TRBV7-9	.
TGTGCCAGCAGTCCCTCCACAGGGTTCGGCGAGACCCAGTACTTC	CASSPSTGFGETQYF	.	TRBJ2-5	TRBV6-1	.
TGTGCCAGCAGCCAAGCGAATCCGACTACCGGGGAGCTGTTTTTT	CASSQANPTTGELFF	few	TRBJ2-2	TRBV4-2	.
TGTGCCAGTAGTCCCAGGACAGGACCCAGTGAAGCTTTCTTT	CASSPRTGPSEAFF	.	TRBJ1-1	TRBV19	TRBD1
TGTGCCATCAGTGAGAGCTATAGCAATCAGCCCCAGCATTTT	CAISESYSNQPQHF	.	TRBJ1-5	TRBV10-3	.
TGTGCCAGCAGCCAAGAGCTGCGACAGGGGGGATTCTACGAGCAGTACTTC	CASSQELRQGGFYEQYF	once	TRBJ2-7	TRBV4-2	TRBD1
TGCAGCGTTCAGAGGATCGGACTAATACATGGCTACACCTTC	CSVQRIGLIHGYTF	.	TRBJ1-2	TRBV29-1	.
TGTGCCAGCAGTGAAGCGCAGGGTAACCTTCCTAGTGAGCAGTACTTC	CASSEAQGNLPSEQYF	few	TRBJ2-7	TRBV2	.
TGTGCCAGTAGTATTGGAGGGGTTGGCACTGAAGCTTTCTTT	CASSIGGVGTEAFF	once	TRBJ1-1	TRBV19	.
TGTGCCAGCAGCTTAGTGCTCGGGACTCGAAACGGGTTGATCTACGAGCAGTACTTC	CASSLVLGTRNGLIYEQYF	.	TRBJ2-7	TRBV7-2	.
TGTGCCAGCAGCGTGGGACTAGCGGGAGGGTCGCACAATGAGCAGTTCTTC	CASSVGLAGGSHNEQFF	.	TRBJ2-1	TRBV5-4	TRBD2
TGTGCCAGCTCGGAGGGGGGGTCGGGTCAGCCCCAGCATTTT	CASSEGGSGQPQHF	few	TRBJ1-5	TRBV25-1	.
TGTGCCAGCTCACCTCTGTACGGGGGGACGAACACCGGGGAGCTGTTTTTT	CASSPLYGGTNTGELFF	.	TRBJ2-2	TRBV18	TRBD2
TGTGCCAGCAGGGGCCGAACTAATGAAAAACTGTTTTTT	CASRGRTNEKLFF	.	TRBJ1-4	TRBV6-1	.
TGTGCCAGTAGTGCCCGAGAAGGAAACACCATATATTTT	CASSAREGNTIYF	.	TRBJ1-3	TRBV19	.
TGTGCCAGCAGCTTAGATCCGGTGTCTCGGGCTTTCTTT	CASSLDPVSRAFF	.	TRBJ1-1	TRBV11-2	.
TGTGCCAGCCGACAGGCGAGGAACACTGAAGCTTTCTTT	CASRQARNTEAFF	few	TRBJ1-1	TRBV5-5	.
TGTGCCAGCAGCCTTGACGGAGAGATGAACACTGAAGCTTTCTTT	CASSLDGEMNTEAFF	.	TRBJ1-1	TRBV28	.
TGTGCCAGCCTTGGACAGGGGATCACCTACGAGCAGTACTTC	CASLGQGITYEQYF	.	TRBJ2-7	TRBV5-6	TRBD1
TGTGCCAGCAGCTTTGCGCGGGATCAGCCCCAGCATTTT	CASSFARDQPQHF	.	TRBJ1-5	TRBV7-9	.
TGCAGCGTTGGGCGGGGAGAGACCCAGTACTTC	CSVGRGETQYF	.	TRBJ2-5	TRBV29-1	.
TGCAGCGTTGAAACTGTGGATGGCTACACCTTC	CSVETVDGYTF	few	TRBJ1-2	TRBV29-1	.
TGTGCCAGCAGCGTAGCTGGGGCGGGGAGCACAGATACGCAGTATTTT	CASSVAGAGSTDTQYF	.	TRBJ2-3	TRBV9	.
TGTGCCAGCAGCGTTGACAGGGGCTCATATGGCTACACCTTC	CASSVDRGSYGYTF	.	TRBJ1-2	TRBV2	TRBD1
TGTGCCAGCAGCCCTCAACGATCCGGTGAAAAACTGTTTTTT	CASSPQRSGEKLFF	.	TRBJ1-4	TRBV11-2	.
TGTGCCAGCAGTGTTGGACTGTTTTACGAGCAGTACTTC	CASSVGLFYEQYF	.	TRBJ2-7	TRBV6-4	.
TGTGCCAGCAGTATTAACAGGGGGATCGTGAGGATTGGCACCGGGGAGCTGTTTTTT	CASSINRGIVRIGTGELFF	once	TRBJ2-2	TRBV27	TRBD1
TGCGCGGGGGAGGGGAATGGCTACACCTTC	CAGEGNGYTF	.	TRBJ1-2	TRBV20-1	.
TGTGCCAGTAGTACCGGGACAGGGGTAGGAGTGGACGAAAAACTGTTTTTT	CASSTGTGVGVDEKLFF	.	TRBJ1-4	TRBV19	TRBD1
TGTGCCAGCAGCCCCGGACAGGGGTTAAAGACCCAGTACTTC	CASSPGQGLKTQYF	.	TRBJ2-5	TRBV5-8	TRBD1
TGTGCCAGCAGTTTCCAGGTGGATAATTCACCCCTCCACTTT	CASSFQVDNSPLHF	.	TRBJ1-6	TRBV6-5	.
TGCGCCAGCAGCCCGGGACAGGACGCTGAAGCTTTCTTT	CASSPGQDAEAFF	.	TRBJ1-1	TRBV10-2	TRBD1
TGTGCCAGCAGTTACGCCCCCGGGACAGGGACCTACGAGCAGTACTTC	CASSYAPGTGTYEQYF	.	TRBJ2-7	TRBV6-6	TRBD1
TGTGCCAGCAGCTTGATAGCGGGGGCCACCAACACTGAAGCTTTCTTT	CASSLIAGATNTEAFF	.	TRBJ1-1	TRBV5-6	.
TGTGCCAGCAGCTTAGCCCCACCGAGCGGAGGCTACACCTTC	CASSLAPPSGGYTF	.	TRBJ1-2	TRBV7-9	.
TGTGCCAGCAGCTTTGTGACTTACGAGCAGTACTTC	CASSFVTYEQYF	.	TRBJ2-7	TRBV7-9	.
TGTGCCAGCAGCTCGCTAGCGGGAGTGGTTGTCGAGCAGTACTTC	CASSSLAGVVVEQYF	.	TRBJ2-7	TRBV7-9	TRBD2